This T cell receptor (beta chain) was captured in a study of blood T cell repertoires in COVID-19. V was cut by 2 bases and J by 5 bases, with 12 bases left in between. CDR1 and CDR2 (germline): MNHEY, SMNVEV (reference sequence). This CDR3 has 14 residues. Assay: immunoSEQ multiplex PCR; the TCRdb copy retains only in-frame clones and omits some. Of about 140,000 clones in the sample, roughly 81% were seen once. The clonotype originates from a woman between 50 and 59 years old with active or convalescent COVID-19. This chain connects TRBV27 to TRBJ1-1; D not certain. The source material was peripheral blood. The chain's CDR3 is CASSLDPRRTEAFF. CDR3 nucleotides: TGTGCCAGCAGTTTAGACCCTAGGAGGACTGAAGCTTTCTTT.